The clone carrying this TCR beta chain appeared many times. Noted time point: patch test 1, 2 weeks after DPC sensitization. As for treatment: therapeutic diphenylcyclopropenone sensitization with weekly scalp DPC. Via MiXCR, TCRdb re-called the RACE reads, giving one row per CDR3 protein. The sample carries 55,000 to 85,000 distinct CDR3 sequences, about 9.4% recorded once. Germline-derived CDR1 and CDR2 are SGHTA and FQGNSA. The V gene end was trimmed by 4 bases and the J gene end by 3 bases; junction bases not matched to a gene: 5. The CDR3 is made up of 15 amino acids. The sample comes from a study of human T cells and chemical hapten exposure. Overall study: Read at 6 days, the patch tests placed 0.01% DPC on the upper back.

The source of this sequence is a woman aged 40-49 years with alopecia areata. Some clones in this sample may be carry-over from other donors' samples. The chain has TRBV7-2 and TRBJ1-4; 7 bases align to TRBD1. Specimen: whole blood, collected in connection with sensitization to the hapten diphenylcyclopropenone (DPC). The chain's CDR3 is CASSYMGQSNEKLFF. The CDR3 DNA follows: TGTGCCAGCAGCTATATGGGACAGTCTAATGAAAAACTGTTTTTT.